Presented here are 13 T cell receptor beta chains from one specimen sequenced in a study of CD8+CD57+ T cells in acquired aplastic anemia. Profiling that covered TCR beta VDJ and CDR3 relied on genomic DNA as its template. One entry per CDR3 protein, called by TCRdb with MiXCR from the reads. The sample lists approximately 95,000 distinct CDR3 sequences; 55% to 75% were seen once. Patients included in sequencing had previously demonstrated CD8+CD57+ cell expansion by flow cytometry. Material: sorted CD4+, CD8+, or CD8+CD57+ T cells (not recorded which) from PBMCs. The receptor source for this set is a human donor with aplastic anemia.

The V gene is TRBV20-1, the J gene TRBJ1-5, with 12 bases that match TRBD1. V lost 3 bases, J lost 7 bases, and 7 bases stayed unmatched. This CDR3 comprises 15 residues. Germline V gene sequence: CDR1 DFQATT, CDR2 SNEGSKA (reference sequence). CDR3: CSARGTGGEGQPQHF. The CDR3 nucleotides are TGCAGTGCTAGGGGGACAGGGGGCGAAGGGCAGCCCCAGCATTTT.

Points on this clonotype: A junction boundary mismatches the germline segment, possibly from a read error. Here the CDR3 reads CASSSLGQQETQYF. Written as DNA, the CDR3 is TGTGCCAGCAGTAGCCTAGGACAGCAAGAGACCCAGTACTTC. The V call is TRBV19, the J call TRBJ2-5; the D gene is possibly TRBD1 (6 bases). This CDR3 is 14 amino acids long. Looked up from germline, CDR1 is LNHDA and CDR2 is SQIVND (reference sequence).

V gene TRBV2 combines with J gene TRBJ1-4; D not resolved. V lost 0 bases and J 8 bases, leaving 13 bases between the germline ends. The CDR3 has 15 residues. Looked up from germline, CDR1 is SNHLY and CDR2 is FYNNEI. As DNA, the CDR3 is TGTGCCAGCAGTGAAGCAAACGGGGTAGGAGAAAAACTGTTTTTT. It translates to CASSEANGVGEKLFF. Full variable domain (rest looked up from reference TRBV2 and TRBJ1-4): EPEVTQTPSHQVTQMGQEVILRCVPISNHLYFYWYRQILGQKVEFLVSFYNNEISEKSEIFDDQFSVERPDGSNFTLKIRSTKLEDSAMYFCASSEANGVGEKLFFGSGTQLSVL.

The J gene is TRBJ1-6, the V gene TRBV7-9; D perhaps matches TRBD1 (5 bases). V lost 8 bases to trimming and J lost 13 bases, with 15 bases between them. The germline V gene has CDR1 SEHNR and CDR2 FQNEAQ (reference sequence). The CDR3 contains 12 residues. CDR3 sequence: CASSREDRPLHF. The CDR3 DNA sequence: TGTGCCAGCTCCAGGGAAGATAGGCCCCTCCACTTT.

V is TRBV24-1 and J is TRBJ2-1; 12 bases are shared with TRBD2. The CDR3 loop spans 16 amino acids. Germline CDR1 and CDR2: KGHDR and SFDVKD. The trim removed 3 bases at V and 3 bases at J, leaving 2 bases unmatched. The CDR3 is CATSDRTSGIYNEQFF. CDR3 sequence (DNA): TGTGCCACCAGTGATAGGACTAGCGGGATCTACAATGAGCAGTTCTTC.

The chain recombines TRBV20-1 with TRBJ2-3; weak D call: TRBD2 (6 bases). This CDR3 has 15 residues. Germline V lookup: CDR1 DFQATT, CDR2 SNEGSKA (reference sequence). Trimming left V 5 bases short and J 2 bases short, with 17 bases between. CDR3 nucleotide sequence: TGCAGTGCTCCTATGAGGGAGGTACACACAGATACGCAGTATTTT. Translated, it gives CSAPMREVHTDTQYF.

This chain uses TRBV7-2 with TRBJ2-5, with 7 bases aligning to TRBD2. Germline trimming cut 5 bases from V and 1 base from J; bases unmatched to any gene: 7. The germline V gene encodes CDR1 SGHTA and CDR2 FQGNSA. This CDR3 has 15 amino acids. CDR3 in DNA: TGTGCCAGCAGCCTAGGCGGGGGAATCCAAGAGACCCAGTACTTC. Protein: CASSLGGGIQETQYF.

This clonotype was found a few times. The chain is built from TRBV19 and TRBJ2-3, with D perhaps assigned TRBD1 or TRBD2 (6 bases each). The CDR3 extends over 14 amino acids. Trimming pared 5 bases from V and 4 bases from J, leaving 13 bases between. CDR1 LNHDA and CDR2 SQIVND come from the germline V gene (reference sequence). The CDR3 DNA reads as TGTGCCAGTAGTGTGGGGGGCGGCCCAGATACGCAGTATTTT. It encodes CASSVGGGPDTQYF.

This chain joins TRBV24-1 and TRBJ1-4; D not resolved. With 4 bases removed from V and 10 bases from J, the gap between germline ends came to 15 bases. Germline CDR1 KGHDR, CDR2 SFDVKD. The CDR3 has 14 residues. DNA of the CDR3: TGTGCCACCAGTGACCCATCAACGGACGGAAAACTGTTTTTT. Protein sequence: CATSDPSTDGKLFF.

Regarding this clonotype: One junction end does not reproduce the germline sequence, and a read error may be involved. The rearrangement uses TRBV9 and TRBJ1-2, with TRBD1 as a possible D gene (5 bases). The CDR3 consists of 19 residues. CDR1 is SGDLS and CDR2 is YYNGEE in the germline V gene. The CDR3 DNA sequence: TGTGCCGGCAGCCCGACTCCATACCTCTCCGAGACAGTTACCAGTGGCTACACCTTC. It yields the protein CAGSPTPYLSETVTSGYTF.

The chain combines TRBV5-5 with TRBJ2-7; 11 nucleotides agree with TRBD1. The CDR3 spans 15 residues. After removal of 6 bases from V and 7 bases from J, the junction contained 12 bases not matched to a gene. Germline loops: CDR1 SGHKS, CDR2 YYEKEE (reference sequence). This chain's CDR3 is CASKRTGGALEEQYF. CDR3 DNA: TGTGCCAGCAAAAGGACAGGGGGCGCGTTAGAAGAGCAGTACTTC.

This clonotype was seen a handful of times. The chain uses TRBV25-1 and TRBJ2-2, with D uncertain. Germline assignment: CDR1 MGHDK and CDR2 SYGVNS. This CDR3 spans 15 amino acids. V dropped 2 bases and J dropped 1 base, with 8 bases sitting between them. DNA for the CDR3: TGTGCCAGCAGTGAAACCAGGAGGAACACCGGGGAGCTGTTTTTT. It specifies CASSETRRNTGELFF.

This clonotype was picked up many times. The rearrangement links TRBV6-5 to TRBJ1-2; TRBD1 matches 8 bases. The J segment lost 4 bases and the V segment lost 0 bases, leaving 4 bases of the junction unmatched. Germline CDR1 reads MNHEY; CDR2 reads SVGAGI. The CDR3 spans 15 residues. CDR3 region: CASSYSVQGAYGYTF. The CDR3 bases are TGTGCCAGCAGTTACTCGGTCCAGGGGGCCTATGGCTACACCTTC.